The next 18 T cell receptor beta chains were all read from a single sample in a study of blood T cell repertoires in COVID-19. The assay was immunoSEQ multiplex PCR, and TCRdb's table has in-frame clones only and misses some. The table includes some 80,000 clones, around four fifths detected once. Sequenced material: peripheral blood. These receptors were taken from a human donor in a cohort sampled during active COVID-19.

The chain combines TRBV30 with TRBJ2-7, with 9 bases lining up with TRBD1. CDR1 is GTSNPN, CDR2 SVGIG, per germline (reference sequence). This CDR3 is 16 amino acids long. V lost 3 bases to trimming and J lost 3 bases; unmatched junction nucleotides: 12. The chain's CDR3 is CAWRAGTGRGVYEQYF. CDR3 nucleotides: TGTGCCTGGAGGGCCGGGACAGGGCGAGGAGTCTACGAGCAGTACTTC.

This chain links TRBV5-5 with TRBJ1-2; tentatively, D is TRBD1 (5 bases). CDR3 length: 14 residues. The V gene's germline CDR1 is SGHKS and CDR2 YYEKEE (reference sequence). The V and J ends lost 1 base and 0 bases respectively, with 7 bases between them. The CDR3 DNA follows: TGTGCCAGCAGCTTGCTACAGGCTAACTATGGCTACACCTTC. Translated: CASSLLQANYGYTF.

This clone was seen a handful of times. CDR3 DNA: TGTGCCAGCAGTCTACGGCGGGGGGGCACTTTCCGTGAGCAGTTCTTC. Protein: CASSLRRGGTFREQFF. The rearrangement joins TRBV7-9 to TRBJ2-1, with 9 bases fitting TRBD2. Germline-derived CDR1 and CDR2 are SEHNR and FQNEAQ (reference sequence). The CDR3 spans 16 residues. V lost 6 bases and J lost 9; bases outside the gene matches: 15.

The chain employs TRBV6-2 or TRBV6-3 and TRBJ1-2; D uncertain. The CDR3 spans 13 residues. The V end lost 5 bases, the J end lost 4 bases, and 11 bases lay between the germline ends. Germline CDR1 is MNHEY and CDR2 is SVGEGT. The DNA for the CDR3 is TGTGCCAGCAGTCCCTCGGGAGGCTATGGCTACACCTTC. Translation: CASSPSGGYGYTF.

The rearrangement links TRBV3-1 (or the pseudogene TRBV3-2) to TRBJ1-1, with 7 nucleotides matching TRBD1. CDR1 LGHDT and CDR2 YNNKEL come from the germline V gene (reference sequence). The CDR3 contains 18 residues. Unmatched junction bases numbered 15, after V lost 4 bases and J lost 1 base. CDR3 residues: CASSPGPRQGWTNTEAFF. The CDR3 DNA follows: TGTGCCAGCAGCCCAGGGCCCCGACAGGGCTGGACGAACACTGAAGCTTTCTTT.

This clone was counted only a few times. In DNA, the CDR3 is TGTGCCAGCAGCACAGGAACCTACGAGCAGTACTTC. Translating it yields CASSTGTYEQYF. The chain recombines TRBV7-9 with TRBJ2-7; tentative D call: TRBD1 (5 bases). V lost 5 bases and J 2 bases, leaving 7 bases between the germline ends. The germline V gene has CDR1 SEHNR and CDR2 FQNEAQ (reference sequence). This CDR3 has 12 residues. The variable domain in full, with the rest retrieved from reference TRBV7-9 and TRBJ2-7, is DTGVSQNPRHKITKRGQNVTFRCDPISEHNRLYWYRQTLGQGPEFLTYFQNEAQLEKSRLLSDRFSAERPKGSFSTLEIQRTEQGDSAMYLCASSTGTYEQYFGPGTRLTVT.

In DNA, the CDR3 is TGTGCCAGCTCGCCCATGAGGGTACTTCCTAGCACAGATACGCAGTATTTT. Its protein product is CASSPMRVLPSTDTQYF. The V gene is TRBV18, the J gene TRBJ2-3, with TRBD2 as a possible D gene (5 bases). The CDR3 is 17 residues long. The V end lost 6 bases, the J end lost 0 bases, and 19 bases lay between the germline ends. CDR1 and CDR2 from the germline V gene are KGHSH and LQKENI.

The chain uses TRBV27 and TRBJ2-3; a possible D gene is TRBD2 (5 bases). Germline V gives CDR1 MNHEY, CDR2 SMNVEV (reference sequence). There are 13 residues in the CDR3. V was trimmed by 5 bases and J by 0 bases, leaving 6 bases between them. As DNA, the CDR3 is TGTGCCAGCAGTCGGGGTAGCACAGATACGCAGTATTTT. This encodes CASSRGSTDTQYF.

The CDR3 loop is CAIRRQGAYNSPLHF. CDR3 nucleotide sequence: TGTGCCATCAGGAGACAGGGCGCCTATAATTCACCCCTCCACTTT. The chain joins TRBV10-3 to TRBJ1-6, with 7 bases that match TRBD1. The germline V gene has CDR1 ENHRY and CDR2 SYGVKD. The CDR3 is made up of 15 amino acids. Germline trimming cut 6 bases from V and 2 bases from J; bases unmatched to any gene: 4.

J is TRBJ1-2 and V is TRBV9, with 8 bases matching TRBD1. This CDR3 is built from 15 residues. Germline V gene data show CDR1 as SGDLS and CDR2 as YYNGEE. V gave up 3 bases and J gave up 4 bases; unmatched junction bases: 8. CDR3 DNA sequence: TGTGCCAGCAGCGCCGACGGACAGGGAAGCTATGGCTACACCTTC. Translation: CASSADGQGSYGYTF.

A few counts support this clone. This chain joins TRBV28 and TRBJ2-7; D is possibly TRBD2 (7 bases). The CDR3 length is 14 residues. The germline gives CDR1 MDHEN, CDR2 SYDVKM. The V end lost 1 base, the J end lost 6 bases, and 13 bases lay between the germline ends. CDR3 DNA sequence: TGTGCCAGCAGTTTATTGGGGGGGCCGATCGAGCAGTACTTC. As protein: CASSLLGGPIEQYF.

The genes are TRBV4-1 and TRBJ2-3, with D possibly matching TRBD2 (6 bases). Per germline, CDR1 MGHRA and CDR2 YSYEKL. The CDR3 is 14 amino acids. Trimming took off 8 bases at V and 0 bases at J, with 12 bases between the two ends. Here the CDR3 reads CASRLVTSTDTQYF. DNA of the CDR3: TGCGCCAGCCGACTAGTCACTAGCACAGATACGCAGTATTTT.

The chain combines TRBV19 with TRBJ1-5; TRBD1 might be the D (5 bases). Germline CDR1 is LNHDA and CDR2 is SQIVND (reference sequence). The CDR3 totals 15 residues. V lost 7 bases and J lost 5, with 18 bases in between. The CDR3 here is CASTSPRDSYQPQHF. CDR3 nucleotides: TGTGCCAGTACCTCCCCACGGGACTCGTATCAGCCCCAGCATTTT.

The V call is TRBV7-9, the J call TRBJ1-4; 7 positions agree with TRBD1. Germline V gene lookup returns CDR1 SEHNR and CDR2 FQNEAQ (reference sequence). CDR3 size: 14 residues. The trim removed 8 bases at V and 0 bases at J, leaving 3 bases unmatched. In nucleotides, the CDR3 is TGTGCCAGCCACAGGGGACCAACTAATGAAAAACTGTTTTTT. Protein product: CASHRGPTNEKLFF. The complete variable domain, with remaining parts taken from reference TRBV7-9 and TRBJ1-4, reads DTGVSQNPRHKITKRGQNVTFRCDPISEHNRLYWYRQTLGQGPEFLTYFQNEAQLEKSRLLSDRFSAERPKGSFSTLEIQRTEQGDSAMYLCASHRGPTNEKLFFGSGTQLSVL.

This clone has a count of ten or more. The chain is built from TRBV12-3 or TRBV12-4 and TRBJ2-2; D is unclear. The germline V and J ends were trimmed by 5 bases and 4 bases, with 5 bases remaining between them. The CDR3 sequence is 12 residues long. DNA for the CDR3: TGTGCCAGCAGTCCTATCACCGGGGAGCTGTTTTTT. It codes for CASSPITGELFF.

The gene calls are TRBV6-4 and TRBJ1-3; D is unresolved. V was cut by 4 bases and J by 1 base, with 14 bases left in between. CDR1 MRHNA and CDR2 SNTAGT come from the germline V gene. The CDR3 has 16 residues. CDR3 residues: CASSAHYEFSGNTIYF. CDR3 DNA sequence: TGTGCCAGCAGTGCCCATTACGAGTTTTCTGGAAACACCATATATTTT.

This chain joins TRBV5-1 and TRBJ2-1; D possibly corresponds to TRBD2 (6 bases). There are 12 residues in the CDR3. Between the trimmed V and J ends, which lost 3 bases and 12 bases, there was a span of 13 bases. Germline assignment: CDR1 SGHRS and CDR2 YFSETQ. The CDR3 DNA reads as TGCGCCAGCAGCTCGTGGGGAGGTGCGCAGTTCTTC. It translates to CASSSWGGAQFF.

The V call is TRBV7-3, the J call TRBJ2-7; 7 nucleotides line up with TRBD2. The CDR3 has 17 residues. Unmatched junction bases numbered 10, after V lost 2 bases and J lost 0 bases. From germline, CDR1 is SGHTA and CDR2 FQGTGA. The CDR3 reads CASSLWGGRRSSYEQYF. The CDR3 DNA reads TGTGCCAGCAGCTTATGGGGGGGACGGCGAAGCTCCTACGAGCAGTACTTC.